A single sample gave rise to the 17 T cell receptor beta chains below, sequenced in a study of control samples from healthy donors and cancer patients. Data came from immunoSEQ multiplex PCR; TCRdb stores just in-frame clones and leaves some out. The sample shows roughly 100,000 clones, around 92% of them seen only once. Sample: blood. Source of these receptors: a young woman in good health.

Concerning this clone itself: The germline gene is not matched at one end of the junction; a read error may be the cause. This sequence joins TRBV6-5 and TRBJ1-1, with TRBD1 matching 9 bases. The germline CDR1 and CDR2 sequences are MNHEY and SVGAGI. The CDR3 loop spans 15 amino acids. The CDR3 sequence is CASSYSQGANTEAFF. DNA for the CDR3: TGTGCCAGCAGCTACTCACAGGGGGCTAACACTGAAGCTTTCTTT.

This rearrangement joins TRBV4-3 to TRBJ2-3, with D unclear. This CDR3 spans 14 amino acids. Between the trimmed V and J ends, which lost 1 base and 0 bases, there was a span of 5 bases. Looked up from germline, CDR1 is LGHNA and CDR2 is YSLEER. CDR3 sequence reads: CASSQVRSTDTQYF. The CDR3 DNA is TGCGCCAGCAGCCAAGTTCGGAGCACAGATACGCAGTATTTT.

This chain links TRBV13 with TRBJ2-1; weak D call: TRBD2 (6 bases). V was cut by 5 bases and J by 13 bases, with 24 bases left in between. From germline, CDR1 is PRHDT and CDR2 FYEKMQ (reference sequence). The CDR3 totals 15 residues. DNA for the CDR3: TGTGCCAGCAGCGACTTTCGAACTAGCAGAATGAGTCAGTTCTTC. Its protein is CASSDFRTSRMSQFF.

The rearrangement links TRBV4-1 to TRBJ2-1, with 11 bases matching TRBD2. The CDR3 is 14 residues long. Germline values: CDR1 MGHRA, CDR2 YSYEKL. With V trimmed by 4 bases and J by 6 bases, 2 bases remained unmatched. The CDR3 loop is CASSPLAGGNEQFF. Here the CDR3 DNA reads TGCGCCAGCAGCCCTCTAGCGGGGGGCAATGAGCAGTTCTTC.

This clone was recorded only once. The chain combines TRBV10-2 with TRBJ1-1, with no clear D. Germline V gene data show CDR1 as WSHSY and CDR2 as SAAADI. V was shortened by 1 base and J by 1 base, with 10 bases between the two germline ends. The CDR3 runs 15 residues. In nucleotides, the CDR3 is TGCGCCAGCAGTGAGTTCGGGCAGTCGAACACTGAAGCTTTCTTT. Amino acids: CASSEFGQSNTEAFF.

V is TRBV6-5 and J is TRBJ1-1, with D perhaps TRBD1 (5 bases). CDR3 length equals 13 residues. V was shortened by 5 bases and J by 6 bases, with 13 bases between the two germline ends. Looked up from germline, CDR1 is MNHEY and CDR2 is SVGAGI. Here the CDR3 reads CASSTTGWSEAFF. The CDR3 nucleotides read TGTGCCAGCAGTACCACAGGCTGGTCTGAAGCTTTCTTT.

The rearrangement links TRBV2 to TRBJ1-5; D remains unclear. There are 13 residues in the CDR3. Trimming removed 1 base from V and 5 bases from J, with 6 bases in between. Germline V gene lookup returns CDR1 SNHLY and CDR2 FYNNEI. CDR3 sequence (DNA): TGTGCCAGCAGTGAAGGGACTCATCAGCCCCAGCATTTT. Protein sequence: CASSEGTHQPQHF. Full variable domain (outside the CDR3, taken from reference TRBV2 and TRBJ1-5): EPEVTQTPSHQVTQMGQEVILRCVPISNHLYFYWYRQILGQKVEFLVSFYNNEISEKSEIFDDQFSVERPDGSNFTLKIRSTKLEDSAMYFCASSEGTHQPQHFGDGTRLSIL.

The V and J genes are TRBV18 and TRBJ1-5, with a weak D call TRBD1 (6 bases). Germline CDR1 and CDR2: KGHSH and LQKENI. CDR3 size: 17 residues. Trimming pared 2 bases from V and 0 bases from J, leaving 14 bases between. The CDR3 DNA reads as TGTGCCAGCTCACCATTGGGACAAGGGGATAGCAATCAGCCCCAGCATTTT. As protein: CASSPLGQGDSNQPQHF.

The rearrangement links TRBV10-3 to TRBJ2-7, with TRBD1 matching 10 bases. The V segment lost 10 bases and the J segment 5 bases; nucleotides outside the gene matches: 11. This CDR3 spans 14 amino acids. CDR1 ENHRY and CDR2 SYGVKD come from the germline V gene. The CDR3 DNA sequence: TGTGCCACCGACAGGACAGGGGGGATAGACGAGCAGTACTTC. Its translation is CATDRTGGIDEQYF.

This chain joins TRBV5-1 and TRBJ2-3; TRBD1 might be the D (6 bases). CDR3 length: 14 residues. V dropped 4 bases and J dropped 1 base, with 10 bases sitting between them. CDR1 is SGHRS, CDR2 YFSETQ, per germline. The CDR3 reads CASSERQGTDTQYF. The CDR3 DNA sequence: TGCGCCAGCAGCGAACGACAGGGCACAGATACGCAGTATTTT.

This chain uses TRBV7-2 with TRBJ2-3, with 8 nucleotides matching TRBD2. The length of the CDR3 is 16 residues. V shed 4 bases and J 0 bases; nucleotides not matched to a gene: 6. Germline V gene sequence: CDR1 SGHTA, CDR2 FQGNSA. Here the CDR3 reads CASSSLAATSTDTQYF. The CDR3 nucleotides read TGTGCCAGCAGCTCACTAGCGGCCACTAGCACAGATACGCAGTATTTT. Drawing the rest from reference TRBV7-2 and TRBJ2-3, the complete variable domain is GAGVSQSPSNKVTEKGKDVELRCDPISGHTALYWYRQSLGQGLEFLIYFQGNSAPDKSGLPSDRFSAERTGGSVSTLTIQRTQQEDSAVYLCASSSLAATSTDTQYFGPGTRLTVL.

The genes are TRBV14 and TRBJ1-6; D possibly corresponds to TRBD1 (6 bases). Germline CDR1 SGHDN, CDR2 FVKESK. V dropped 3 bases and J dropped 4 bases, with 10 bases sitting between them. The CDR3 runs to 15 residues. CDR3: CASSHIDRYNSPLHF. The DNA of the CDR3 is TGTGCCAGCAGCCATATTGACAGGTATAATTCACCCCTCCACTTT.

The chain couples TRBV9 to TRBJ2-7; no clear D gene. Germline CDR1 is SGDLS and CDR2 is YYNGEE. V shed 4 bases and J shed 7 bases, with 3 bases lying between them. CDR3 length: 9 amino acids. CDR3 nucleotides: TGTGCCAGCAGCAAGGAGCAGTACTTC. Translated, it gives CASSKEQYF. The variable domain in full, completed from reference TRBV9 and TRBJ2-7, reads DSGVTQTPKHLITATGQRVTLRCSPRSGDLSVYWYQQSLDQGLQFLIQYYNGEERAKGNILERFSAQQFPDLHSELNLSSLELGDSALYFCASSKEQYFGPGTRLTVT.

The chain's CDR3 is CSVGGTPGNTEAFF. CDR3 nucleotides: TGCAGCGTTGGGGGGACCCCTGGGAACACTGAAGCTTTCTTT. V is TRBV29-1 and J is TRBJ1-1, with D perhaps TRBD1 (5 bases). Germline V lookup: CDR1 SQVTM, CDR2 ANQGSEA. This CDR3 region has 14 residues. Trimming took off 4 bases at V and 1 base at J, with 13 bases between the two ends.

The chain has TRBV6-6 and TRBJ2-3; no clear D. This CDR3 is built from 14 residues. The V gene lost 5 bases and the J gene lost 0 bases, with 9 bases spanning the gap. Germline CDR1 reads MNHNY; CDR2 reads SVGAGI (reference sequence). In nucleotides, the CDR3 is TGTGCCAGCAGTCCTCGACCTAGCACAGATACGCAGTATTTT. It specifies CASSPRPSTDTQYF.

V gene TRBV3-1 (or the pseudogene TRBV3-2) combines with J gene TRBJ1-2; D gene uncertain. This CDR3 has 17 amino acids. CDR1 LGHDT and CDR2 YNNKEL come from the germline V gene (reference sequence). Between the trimmed V and J ends, which lost 0 bases and 7 bases, there was a span of 21 bases. The CDR3 region is CASSQELPLRDSSGYTF. CDR3 sequence (DNA): TGTGCCAGCAGCCAAGAGCTCCCCCTTAGGGATTCGAGTGGCTACACCTTC.

The chain joins TRBV10-2 to TRBJ1-3, with TRBD1 matching over 10 bases. Trimming took 8 bases from V and 1 from J; bases not matched to a gene: 5. The CDR3 contains 15 residues. CDR1 is WSHSY and CDR2 is SAAADI in the germline V gene. In nucleotides, the CDR3 is TGCGCCAGCGGACAGGGGGTGAAATCTGGAAACACCATATATTTT. Residues: CASGQGVKSGNTIYF.